This TCR beta chain is from a study of cytomegalovirus exposure and HLA in healthy donors. PCR used 60 Vbeta primers and 13 Jbeta primers. TCRdb keeps only in-frame clones here, not all; method: immunoSEQ multiplex PCR. This table has around 180,000 clones, 70% to 85% appearing once. The J segment lost 6 bases and the V segment lost 0 bases, leaving 6 bases of the junction unmatched. CDR1 is MNHEY, CDR2 SVGAGI, per germline. The CDR3 sequence is 16 residues long. The chain has TRBV6-5 and TRBJ2-3, with 10 bases identical to TRBD2. The sample consisted of PBMCs. The clonotype was recovered from a woman aged 25 to 39 in good health and CMV-seropositive. This CDR3 is CASSYSSLAGVDTQYF. As DNA, the CDR3 is TGTGCCAGCAGTTACTCGAGCCTAGCGGGAGTGGATACGCAGTATTTT.